These 17 T cell receptor beta chains were sequenced from one sample in a study of T cell changes during pregnancy in multiple sclerosis (dated by TCRdb to about 2019). Receptor amplification or capture employed the immunoSEQ multiplex PCR assay. The immuneACCESS repertoire file appears here via TCRdb, limited to in-frame rearrangements. These files lack a portion of the clones; in checked studies, under half of the deficit traces to unresolved V genes, and the cause of the others is not known. The sample table contains under 85,000 clones; only one count was recorded for roughly 94% of them. Clones ranked in the top ten supply around 0.6% of the sample. The sequences come from peripheral blood, collected in the third trimester of pregnancy. The origin of the receptors is a female donor with multiple sclerosis, enrolled in a pregnancy study.

CDR3 bases: TGTGCCACCAGCAGCTCAGGCCCGCATCAGCCCCAGCATTTT. Its translation: CATSSSGPHQPQHF. This chain uses TRBV15 with TRBJ1-5; D remains unclear. CDR1 is LNHNV, CDR2 YYDKDF, per germline (reference sequence). The CDR3 extends over 14 amino acids. The V end lost 3 bases, the J end lost 5 bases, and 11 bases lay between the germline ends.

The V call is TRBV7-9, the J call TRBJ1-1, with 9 nucleotides matching TRBD1. CDR1 SEHNR and CDR2 FQNEAQ come from the germline V gene (reference sequence). The CDR3 has 15 amino acids. V dropped 5 bases and J dropped 3; count of bases not matched to a gene: 7. The CDR3 is CASSLQGASDTEAFF. CDR3 in DNA: TGTGCCAGCAGCCTACAGGGGGCTTCGGACACTGAAGCTTTCTTT.

This sequence joins TRBV7-3 and TRBJ1-1; D not resolved. V lost 2 bases to trimming and J lost 7 bases, with 11 bases between them. Per the germline V gene, CDR1 is SGHTA and CDR2 is FQGTGA. The CDR3 runs 13 residues. CDR3 protein: CASSLFNIDEAFF. As DNA, the CDR3 is TGTGCCAGCAGCTTATTCAACATCGATGAAGCTTTCTTT.

The chain recombines TRBV28 with TRBJ1-5; the D gene is possibly TRBD1 (5 bases). CDR1 is MDHEN, CDR2 SYDVKM, per germline. Trimming left V 2 bases short and J 3 bases short, with 8 bases between. There are 14 residues in the CDR3. DNA for the CDR3: TGTGCCAGCAGTTTAGGGGGGAACAATCAGCCCCAGCATTTT. Translation: CASSLGGNNQPQHF.

The chain employs TRBV13 and TRBJ1-2; D gene uncertain. Trimming left V 4 bases short and J 3 bases short, with 9 bases between. The germline V gene encodes CDR1 PRHDT and CDR2 FYEKMQ (reference sequence). This CDR3 is 13 amino acids long. This CDR3 is CASSSSAHYGYTF. The DNA for the CDR3 is TGTGCCAGCAGCTCTAGTGCTCACTATGGCTACACCTTC.

This rearrangement joins TRBV15 to TRBJ1-1, with D hard to call. The germline V and J ends were trimmed by 0 bases and 6 bases, with 17 bases remaining between them. Germline V gene lookup returns CDR1 LNHNV and CDR2 YYDKDF (reference sequence). This CDR3 is built from 16 residues. CDR3 region: CATSREAGRQTAEAFF. CDR3 DNA: TGTGCCACCAGCAGAGAGGCGGGCAGGCAGACCGCTGAAGCTTTCTTT.

The chain employs TRBV4-2 and TRBJ1-5, with D maybe TRBD1 (5 bases). V lost 4 bases to trimming and J lost 2 bases, with 12 bases between them. The CDR3 has 15 amino acids. The V gene's germline CDR1 is LGHNA and CDR2 YNFKEQ. Here the CDR3 DNA reads TGTGCCAGCAGCCCTACAGGCTCCGGCAATCAGCCCCAGCATTTT. This encodes CASSPTGSGNQPQHF.

The rearrangement links TRBV7-9 to TRBJ1-2; 7 bases line up with TRBD1. The ends lost 2 bases at V and 4 bases at J; junction bases unmatched: 4. This CDR3 is 14 amino acids long. CDR1 is SEHNR, CDR2 FQNEAQ, per germline (reference sequence). This CDR3 reads CASSLRGTVYGYTF. The CDR3 coding sequence is TGTGCCAGCAGCTTAAGGGGGACAGTCTATGGCTACACCTTC.

In nucleotides, the CDR3 is TGTGCCAGCAGCTCCATGACGGGGAACACTGAAGCTTTCTTT. Protein product: CASSSMTGNTEAFF. The chain recombines TRBV5-4 with TRBJ1-1; the D is unclear. Trimming stripped 3 bases from V and 1 base from J, with 10 bases between. CDR3 size: 14 residues. Germline lookup yields CDR1 SGHNT and CDR2 YYREEE (reference sequence).

The V gene is TRBV9, the J gene TRBJ2-7; TRBD1 agrees at 9 bases. V lost 4 bases to trimming and J lost 4 bases; unmatched junction nucleotides: 9. The CDR3 has 15 amino acids. Germline V lookup: CDR1 SGDLS, CDR2 YYNGEE. CDR3 region: CASSQWGQGRYEQYF. The CDR3 DNA follows: TGTGCCAGCAGCCAATGGGGACAGGGAAGGTACGAGCAGTACTTC. Looking up the rest from reference TRBV9 and TRBJ2-7 gives the full variable domain: DSGVTQTPKHLITATGQRVTLRCSPRSGDLSVYWYQQSLDQGLQFLIQYYNGEERAKGNILERFSAQQFPDLHSELNLSSLELGDSALYFCASSQWGQGRYEQYFGPGTRLTVT.

The chain carries TRBV29-1 and TRBJ1-2, with a possible D match to TRBD1 (5 bases). There are 12 residues in the CDR3. Germline V gene data show CDR1 as SQVTM and CDR2 as ANQGSEA. Trimming cost V 3 bases and J 8 bases, with 13 bases left between them. Here the CDR3 DNA reads TGCAGCGTTGATGGAAGGGGCCAAGGCTACACCTTC. This gives the protein CSVDGRGQGYTF.

The chain is built from TRBV11-3 and TRBJ2-3; a weak D match, TRBD1 (5 bases). This CDR3 comprises 14 residues. Germline V gene lookup returns CDR1 SGHNT and CDR2 YENEEA. Trimming removed 4 bases from V and 1 base from J, with 9 bases in between. CDR3: CASSSRGGTDTQYF. In DNA form, the CDR3 reads TGTGCCAGCAGCTCAAGGGGTGGCACAGATACGCAGTATTTT.

This clone was counted only a few times. J is TRBJ1-1 and V is TRBV4-1; the D gene is possibly TRBD1 (5 bases). The CDR3 has 13 residues. CDR1 MGHRA and CDR2 YSYEKL come from the germline V gene. V was trimmed by 4 bases and J by 4 bases, leaving 10 bases between them. The CDR3 nucleotides are TGCGCCAGCAGCCCTCAGGGCGGCACTGAAGCTTTCTTT. This sequence encodes CASSPQGGTEAFF.

The rearrangement uses TRBV7-3 and TRBJ2-5; the match to TRBD2 covers 8 bases. The CDR3 extends over 14 amino acids. With 2 bases clipped from V and 1 base from J, the junction kept 0 bases outside the gene matches. Per the germline V gene, CDR1 is SGHTA and CDR2 is FQGTGA. The CDR3 sequence: CASSLAGGQETQYF. CDR3 nucleotides: TGTGCCAGCAGCTTAGCGGGGGGCCAAGAGACCCAGTACTTC.

Regarding this clone: Additional DNA sequences in this sample encode the identical CDR3. This chain connects TRBV7-2 to TRBJ2-1; 12 bases fit TRBD1. Trimming took 2 bases from V and 9 from J; bases not matched to a gene: 5. Germline loops: CDR1 SGHTA, CDR2 FQGNSA. The CDR3 length is 15 residues. CDR3 DNA sequence: TGTGCCAGCAGCTTACTGGGACAGGGGGCGAGTGAGCAGTTCTTC. Amino acid sequence: CASSLLGQGASEQFF.

The chain combines TRBV29-1 with TRBJ1-1; no reliable D call. Trimming removed 1 base at V and 4 bases at J, with 10 bases between. This CDR3 has 13 amino acids. Germline V gives CDR1 SQVTM, CDR2 ANQGSEA. This chain's CDR3 is CSVEASLATEAFF. The CDR3 region has the DNA TGCAGCGTTGAAGCTTCCCTGGCCACTGAAGCTTTCTTT.

This clone was counted a few times. This chain uses TRBV2 with TRBJ1-5; D perhaps matches TRBD1 (5 bases). Germline CDR1 SNHLY, CDR2 FYNNEI. The V end was cut by 7 bases, the J end by 0 bases, with 7 bases between. CDR3 size: 13 residues. This CDR3 is CASKGNSNQPQHF. In DNA, the CDR3 is TGTGCCAGCAAGGGGAATAGCAATCAGCCCCAGCATTTT.